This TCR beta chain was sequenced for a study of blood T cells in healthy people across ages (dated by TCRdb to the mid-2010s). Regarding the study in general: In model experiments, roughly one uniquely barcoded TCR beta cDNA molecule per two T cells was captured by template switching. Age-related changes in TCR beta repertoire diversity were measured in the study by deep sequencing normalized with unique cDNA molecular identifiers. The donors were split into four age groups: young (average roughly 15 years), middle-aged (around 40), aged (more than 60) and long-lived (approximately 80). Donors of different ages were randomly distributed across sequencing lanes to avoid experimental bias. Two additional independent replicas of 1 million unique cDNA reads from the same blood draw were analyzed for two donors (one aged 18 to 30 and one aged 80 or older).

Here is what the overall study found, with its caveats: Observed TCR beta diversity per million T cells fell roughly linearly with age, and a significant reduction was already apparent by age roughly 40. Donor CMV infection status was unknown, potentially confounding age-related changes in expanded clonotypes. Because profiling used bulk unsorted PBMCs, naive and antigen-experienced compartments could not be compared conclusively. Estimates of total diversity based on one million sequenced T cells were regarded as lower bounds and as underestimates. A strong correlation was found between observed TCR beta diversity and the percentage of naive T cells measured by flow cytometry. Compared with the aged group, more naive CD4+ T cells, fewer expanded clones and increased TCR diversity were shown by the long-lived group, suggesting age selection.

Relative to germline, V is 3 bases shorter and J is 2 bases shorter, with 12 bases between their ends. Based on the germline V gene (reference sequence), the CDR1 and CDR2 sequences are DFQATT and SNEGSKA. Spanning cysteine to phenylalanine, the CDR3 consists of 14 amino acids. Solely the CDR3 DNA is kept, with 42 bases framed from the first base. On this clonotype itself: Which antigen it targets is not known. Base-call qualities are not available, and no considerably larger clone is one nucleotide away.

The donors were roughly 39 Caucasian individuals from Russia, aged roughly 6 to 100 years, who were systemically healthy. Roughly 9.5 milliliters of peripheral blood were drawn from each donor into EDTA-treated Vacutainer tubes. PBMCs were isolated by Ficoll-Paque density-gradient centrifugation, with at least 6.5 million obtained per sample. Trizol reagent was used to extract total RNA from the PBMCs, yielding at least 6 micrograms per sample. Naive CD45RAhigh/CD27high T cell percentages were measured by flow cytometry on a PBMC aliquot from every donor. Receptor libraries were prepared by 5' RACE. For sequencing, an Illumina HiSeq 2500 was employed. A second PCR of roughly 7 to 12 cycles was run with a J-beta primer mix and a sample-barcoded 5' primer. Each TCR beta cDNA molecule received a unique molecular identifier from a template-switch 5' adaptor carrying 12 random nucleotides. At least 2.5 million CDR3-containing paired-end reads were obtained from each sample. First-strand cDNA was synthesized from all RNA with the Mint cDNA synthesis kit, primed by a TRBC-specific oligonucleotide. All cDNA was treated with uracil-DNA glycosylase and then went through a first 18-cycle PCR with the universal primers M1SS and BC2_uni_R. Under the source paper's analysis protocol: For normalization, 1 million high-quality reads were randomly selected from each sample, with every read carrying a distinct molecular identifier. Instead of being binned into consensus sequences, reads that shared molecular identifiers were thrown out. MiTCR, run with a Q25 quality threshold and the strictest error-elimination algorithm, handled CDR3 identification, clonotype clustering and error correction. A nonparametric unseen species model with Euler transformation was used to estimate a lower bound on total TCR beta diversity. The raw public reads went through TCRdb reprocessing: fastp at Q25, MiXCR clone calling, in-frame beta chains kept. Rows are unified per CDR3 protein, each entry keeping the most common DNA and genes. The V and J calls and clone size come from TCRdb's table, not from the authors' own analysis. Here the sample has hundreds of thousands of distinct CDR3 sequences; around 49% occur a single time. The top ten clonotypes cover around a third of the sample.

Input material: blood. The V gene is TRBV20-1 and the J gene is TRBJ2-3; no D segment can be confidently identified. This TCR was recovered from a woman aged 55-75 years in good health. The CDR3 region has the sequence CSASPGQITDTQYF. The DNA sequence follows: TGCAGTGCTAGCCCAGGTCAAATCACAGATACGCAGTATTTT.